The T cell receptor (beta chain) described here comes from a study of human T cells and chemical hapten exposure (dated by TCRdb to the early 2020s). Regarding the research as a whole: For sensitization, 2% DPC in acetone was applied to a roughly 2 cm by roughly 2 cm area of upper inner arm skin. Weekly therapeutic DPC doses were additionally applied to the scalp of patients throughout the approximately 25-week study period. Patch testing on the upper back used Finn chambers containing 0.01% DPC, with scoring done after 6 days according to International Contact Dermatitis Research Group standards. Most of the patients in the cohort were female, and the cohort covered alopecia areata with under or over 50% scalp involvement, alopecia totalis and alopecia universalis. Libraries were pooled for sequencing, and per-sample TCR yields varied mainly because of small differences in library volumes within the pool. In alopecia patients, the study followed how the peripheral blood TCR repertoire changed in vivo over primary and secondary sensitization to diphenylcyclopropenone (DPC), a hapten. Blood samples were taken from patients before sensitization (week 0) and then at 2, 6 and about 24 weeks after DPC sensitization. Blood for TCR sequencing was provided by twenty-nine alopecia patients at one to four time points (pre-sensitization, 2, 6 and 24 weeks).

The protocol used for the library was RACE. This sample was sequenced with a NextSeq 500. During library preparation, unique molecular identifiers were attached to individual cDNA molecules so that TCRs could be counted quantitatively and reproducibly. For every blood RNA sample, sequencing covered both the TCR alpha and TCR beta chains. As for the original processing: A median of about 87,000 TCRs per sample was observed, with a range of about 20,000 to 750,000. V, J and CDR3 annotation of the TCR reads was performed with the Decombinator software suite. For PS versus PT1 abundance plots, all samples were subsampled to the same number of TCRs (28,000). TCRs were defined as expanded if absent before sensitization and observed at least eight times at the 2-week time point. TCRdb reran the public reads through fastp at Q25 and MiXCR, keeping productive beta chains. Under each unique CDR3 protein, matching rows form one entry showing the most common genes and DNA. TCRdb's processing, not the authors' own work, is the source of the V and J calls. Across this sample there are 350,000 to 400,000 distinct CDR3 sequences, with about 6% seen only once. Roughly 5.4% of the sample comes from the top ten.

The study at large found these results: The number of PT1 expanded TCRs positively correlated with patch test score, significant at thresholds 8, 16 and 32 but not 4. Significantly more large CDR3 similarity clusters were formed by expanded TCRs than by pre-sensitization or healthy control sets, consistent with antigen-driven responses. No change with DPC sensitization was found in the number of TCRs above 1 in 1000 frequency, and no evidence of global repertoire structure alterations was found. After repeated subsampling, changes were observed in the strength of the expansion versus patch-test correlation and in the threshold at which the correlation became significant. All patients had alopecia, a presumed autoimmune disease, so their immune response might differ from that of healthy individuals.

Ten or more counts support this clonotype. Its antigen remains undetermined. Per-base qualities were not stored, and no clone one base away is much larger. V drops 5 bases and J drops 4 bases, leaving 18 bases in between. Sequences MNHEY (CDR1) and SVGEGT (CDR2) are obtained from the germline V gene. Measured from the cysteine to the phenylalanine, the CDR3 is 17 residues long. Of the read, only the CDR3 DNA is kept; its 51 bases are in frame from base 1. Interpreted using the paper, the time point label stands for: patch test 2, 6 weeks after DPC sensitization. Taken with the paper, the label for treatment or condition translates to: therapeutic diphenylcyclopropenone sensitization with weekly scalp DPC. Blood at each patch-test visit was drawn before the patch test was applied. To be eligible, patients had to be aged 18 to 70, diagnosed with alopecia and judged suitable for DPC therapy, while pregnant patients were excluded. Total RNA was extracted from unfractionated whole blood collected in Tempus Blood RNA tubes.

Recombination connected TRBV6-2 or TRBV6-3 to TRBJ2-6, and TRBD1 may be the D gene, going by 6 matching bases. Source: whole blood, taken in connection with sensitization to the hapten diphenylcyclopropenone (DPC). This sequence was found in a woman aged 18-35 years with alopecia areata. Some clones in this sample may be carry-over from other donors' samples. The nucleotides are TGTGCCAGCAGTGTATACCGCAGGGGACCAGGGGCCAACGTCCTGACTTTC. This yields the protein CASSVYRRGPGANVLTF.